This T cell receptor (beta chain) was obtained from a study of shared clonotypes between healthy human individuals. Study at large: The donor group consisted of a couple of women and three men, aged 18 to 49. The plates for each donor numbered three CD4 naive, three CD4 memory, two CD8 naive and one CD8 memory.

With 4 bases removed from V and 6 bases from J, the gap between germline ends came to 13 bases. CDR3 length: 14 amino acids. CDR1 is MNHEY and CDR2 is SMNVEV in the germline V gene (reference sequence). Only in-frame clones appear in the TCRdb table, and some are missing; sequencing was by immunoSEQ multiplex PCR. The sample consists of about 2.4 million clones, over 85% of them appearing once. The split of CD4+ cells yielded CD45RA+ naive and CD45RA-negative memory subsets. The sequence was collected from a young man in good health. Material for sequencing was naive CD4+ T cells sorted from blood. Subset here: CD45RA+ positively selected. The V and J genes are TRBV27 and TRBJ2-1, with D uncertain. The CDR3 DNA follows: TGTGCCAGCAGTTCTAGTAGGTTAGGCAATGAGCAGTTCTTC. It specifies CASSSSRLGNEQFF.